The clone carrying this TCR beta chain was detected only once. The data originate from a study of T cell changes during pregnancy in multiple sclerosis. The assay was immunoSEQ multiplex PCR, and TCRdb's table has in-frame clones only and misses some. The sample holds about 50,000 clones; almost 95% are singletons and the top ten take 3.5% to 5%. Trimming removed 6 bases from V and 8 bases from J, with 14 bases in between. This CDR3 contains 13 residues. The germline CDR1 and CDR2 sequences are SGHTA and FQGTGA. The source was CD8+ T cells from peripheral blood mononuclear cells, collected in the first trimester of pregnancy. The receptor comes from a female donor with multiple sclerosis, enrolled in a pregnancy study. The rearrangement links TRBV7-3 to TRBJ2-1; D remains ambiguous. CDR3 bases: TGTGCCAGCAGTCTCACCGGGTACGATGAGCAGTTCTTC. Translated: CASSLTGYDEQFF.